This T cell receptor delta chain stems from a study of Vδ1+ human thymocytes. Notes on the study in general: Unlike peripheral blood Vdelta1+ controls, thymic delta-chain sequences included approximately 21% Vdelta2 and few Vdelta3. In the thymus, TRG and TRD repertoires looked highly polyclonal with Gaussian CDR3 lengths. TRG sequences recurred across donors, whereas TRD sequences stayed essentially private.

Worth noting for this clone: Its antigen is still unknown.

Germline CDR1 is TSWWSYY and CDR2 is QGS. The CDR3 totals 26 residues. J was trimmed by 0 bases and V by 2 bases; bases with no gene match: 34. RNA was extracted from the cells and then reverse transcribed. The CDR3 regions were amplified by multiplex PCR from V-gene primers to a constant-region primer. TCRdb re-processed the multiplex PCR reads via CATT. In the table there are about 75,000 delta-chain clones, about 35% of which are singletons. This TCR was recovered from a boy under three years old who had congenital heart surgery. The sample comprised Vdelta1+ gamma-delta thymocytes from the thymus. Noted subset: FACS-sorted CD3+ TCRalphabeta- TCRVdelta1+ TCRVdelta2- thymocytes. The chain couples TRDV1 to TRDJ1, with 9 bases fitting TRDD3. The CDR3 DNA reads as TGTGCTCTTGGGGAAATCTATCCTTCCTCCTGTACTGGGGGACCCCCCGGTTCTGGTAACACCGATAAACTCATCTTT. Its translation is CALGEIYPSSCTGGPPGSGNTDKLIF.